A selection of T cell receptor beta chains follows, all from one sample in a study of T cell responses to AZD1222 COVID-19 vaccine. Clones were read by immunoSEQ multiplex PCR, and TCRdb kept only the in-frame ones, dropping some. The sample consists of about 110,000 clones, around 92% of them appearing once. Here the sequenced sample was peripheral blood, taken on day 0 of AZD1222 vaccination. The receptors here all came from an adult in good health. The CDR3 runs from the conserved cysteine through the conserved F or W. The D gene is left open where the match is weak.

length	V	D	J	CDR3
17	TRBV11-2	TRBD2	TRBJ2-2	CASSLAGAGTNTGELFF
12	TRBV29-1	TRBD1	TRBJ2-7	CSVGGTGYEQYF
14	TRBV7-9	-	TRBJ2-7	CASSLGGPSYEQYF
14	TRBV27	-	TRBJ1-2	CASGAGGPDYGYTF
16	TRBV5-8	-	TRBJ1-5	CASSLGGNPSNQPQHF
13	TRBV28	-	TRBJ1-4	CASTLVRNEKLFF
15	TRBV11-3	-	TRBJ2-1	CASSLVVGEINEQFF
15	TRBV7-3	-	TRBJ2-1	CASSLTAGPSNEQFF
15	TRBV9	-	TRBJ2-3	CASSVGVASTDTQYF
15	TRBV24-1	TRBD1	TRBJ2-7	CATSDPRDRTYEQYF
14	TRBV5-6	-	TRBJ1-5	CASSNQAGNQPQHF
17	TRBV11-3	-	TRBJ1-4	CASSSPGVFREDEKLFF
16	TRBV20-1	TRBD2	TRBJ2-3	CSASSGGARGTDTQYF
15	TRBV7-6	-	TRBJ1-4	CASSPVVAPNEKLFF
15	TRBV28	TRBD1	TRBJ1-2	CASSLQDRGGYGYTF
16	TRBV30	TRBD1	TRBJ2-3	CAWSVPPRTGADTQYF
15	TRBV7-6	TRBD1	TRBJ1-2	CASSASPGQGYGYTF
14	TRBV5-1	-	TRBJ1-1	CASSLVEWWTEAFF
16	TRBV4-1	-	TRBJ1-5	CASSQGGGYSNQPQHF
14	TRBV24-1	-	TRBJ1-1	CATSGGGLNTEAFF
15	TRBV25-1	-	TRBJ1-3	CASSEFGSSGNTIYF
14	TRBV3-1/TRBV3-2	-	TRBJ2-3	CASSLRGDIDTQYF
20	TRBV3-1/TRBV3-2	TRBD1	TRBJ1-2	CASSQLVPQGTGGAGWGYTF
14	TRBV25-1	-	TRBJ1-1	CASRDGQRNTEAFF
17	TRBV29-1	TRBD2	TRBJ2-1	CSVAGLAGALSYNEQFF
16	TRBV14	-	TRBJ2-3	CASSQDLTASTDTQYF
14	TRBV5-1	TRBD1	TRBJ1-1	CASSSGTGNTEAFF
15	TRBV6-5	-	TRBJ2-3	CASSSGQTFTDTQYF
14	TRBV28	TRBD1	TRBJ2-2	CASTMTGATGELFF
12	TRBV3-1/TRBV3-2	-	TRBJ1-4	CASSQGTEKLFF
14	TRBV5-5	-	TRBJ1-5	CASSRDISNQPQHF